This passage covers 6 T cell receptor beta chains from one sample sequenced in a study of identical twins. TCRdb passed the 5' RACE reads through MiXCR, listing each CDR3 protein once. This table has 1.5 million to 2 million distinct CDR3 sequences, around 33% appearing once. Sequencing used cord blood. These receptors all come from a newborn girl in good health.

The rearrangement joins TRBV24-1 to TRBJ2-3; TRBD2 is a possible D gene (5 bases). Germline assignment: CDR1 KGHDR and CDR2 SFDVKD. Trimming took off 0 bases at V and 1 base at J, with 10 bases between the two ends. The CDR3 is 16 residues long. The CDR3 sequence is CATSDLGERGTDTQYF. The CDR3 coding sequence is TGTGCCACCAGTGATTTGGGGGAGAGAGGCACAGATACGCAGTATTTT.

Turning to this clonotype: A much bigger clone sits one base away, suggesting this may be a read error. J is TRBJ2-3 and V is TRBV10-3, with 8 bases matching TRBD2. There are 14 residues in the CDR3. Germline CDR1 is ENHRY and CDR2 is SYGVKD. J lost 0 bases, V lost 6 bases, and 2 bases had no gene match. As DNA, the CDR3 is TGTGCCATCAGAGCGGGGGCCAGCACAGATACGCAGTATTTT. Protein sequence: CAIRAGASTDTQYF.

This clonotype turned up a few times. This chain joins TRBV11-2 and TRBJ2-3, with 12 bases aligning to TRBD2. The CDR3 runs to 19 residues. Germline V gene data show CDR1 as SGHAT and CDR2 as FQNNGV. V was pared by 0 bases and J by 4 bases, with 11 bases of the junction left unmatched. The CDR3 DNA reads as TGTGCCAGCAGCTTAGATCCCCCGGGGCTAGCGGGGGGGGCAGATACGCAGTATTTT. Its translation: CASSLDPPGLAGGADTQYF.

This clonotype occurred a few times. This sequence joins TRBV12-3 or TRBV12-4 and TRBJ2-7, with D possibly matching TRBD1 (6 bases). Trimming took off 5 bases at V and 2 bases at J, with 13 bases between the two ends. This CDR3 has 14 amino acids. This CDR3 is CASSADRSPYEQYF. In nucleotides, the CDR3 is TGTGCCAGCAGTGCCGACAGGTCACCCTACGAGCAGTACTTC.

This clonotype showed up many times. The chain employs TRBV5-1 and TRBJ1-1; the D gene is possibly TRBD1 (6 bases). The germline CDR1 and CDR2 sequences are SGHRS and YFSETQ. V lost 2 bases and J 3 bases, leaving 8 bases between the germline ends. CDR3 length: 13 amino acids. The chain's CDR3 is CASSFGGHTEAFF. The CDR3 coding sequence is TGCGCCAGCAGCTTTGGGGGGCACACTGAAGCTTTCTTT.

CDR3 residues: CASITRAGTGELFF. CDR3 sequence (DNA): TGTGCCAGCATCACGAGGGCGGGGACCGGGGAGCTGTTTTTT. The gene calls are TRBV6-1 and TRBJ2-2; D perhaps matches TRBD2 (6 bases). Trimming pared 7 bases from V and 5 bases from J, leaving 14 bases between. Germline lookup yields CDR1 MNHNS and CDR2 SASEGT. The CDR3 contains 14 residues.